This TCR beta chain appears in the sequencing data of a study of siplizumab effects on memory and regulatory T cells. CDR1 and CDR2 (germline): SGHRS, YFSETQ. Losses at the gene ends were 0 bases for V and 14 bases for J; bases not matched to a gene: 3. CDR3 length: 12 residues. Assay: immunoSEQ multiplex PCR; the TCRdb copy retains only in-frame clones and omits some. Among some 120,000 clones, 80% to 95% were seen once, and the ten largest hold over 0.15%. The sequenced material came from non-Treg CD4+ T cells sorted from blood. The chain carries TRBV5-1 and TRBJ1-4; TRBD1 agrees at 8 bases. The TCR was taken from a human donor in good health. The CDR3 sequence is CASSLGRDRLFF. As DNA, the CDR3 is TGCGCCAGCAGCTTGGGCCGGGACAGGCTGTTTTTT.